A single TCR beta chain is shown here with its context. Antigen unknown. Peripheral blood mononuclear cells were collected from every patient before and during treatment, yielding between 1 and 8 samples per patient. This record comes from a study of PD-L1 blockade in urothelial cancer. Study information: Enrolled patients had been treated previously with 0 to 3 chemotherapy regimens.

Using immunoSEQ multiplex PCR, the repertoire was profiled, and TCRdb retains in-frame clones only, with some absent. This sample yields approximately 110,000 clones, of which around 85% are seen a single time; more than 2% belongs to the top ten. Overall study results and limits: Patients with durable benefit had greater blood expansion of tumor-associated TCR clones 3 weeks into treatment.

Trimming pared 5 bases from V and 7 bases from J, leaving 14 bases between. This CDR3 region has 13 residues. Germline lookup yields CDR1 SGHAT and CDR2 FQNNGV. Sample: PBMCs, taken around atezolizumab (anti-PD-L1) treatment. V gene TRBV11-2 combines with J gene TRBJ1-2, with a weak D call TRBD1 (5 bases). The sequence derives from a man aged 50 or older with urothelial cancer. The CDR3 DNA reads TGTGCCAGCAGCCCAGGGTACTCTAGTGGCTACACCTTC. This encodes CASSPGYSSGYTF.